Listed here are 7 T cell receptor beta chains from one sample, sequenced in a study of T cell responses to AZD1222 COVID-19 vaccine. Assay: immunoSEQ multiplex PCR; the TCRdb copy retains only in-frame clones and omits some. This sample has 250,000 to 300,000 clones, with around 93% found just once. The sequenced sample was peripheral blood, obtained 28 days after the second AZD1222 dose. The receptors stem from an adult who received the AZD1222 COVID-19 vaccine.

This clone was found once. The chain recombines TRBV6-5 with TRBJ1-6; D may be TRBD1 (5 bases). Germline CDR1 and CDR2: MNHEY and SVGAGI. V was clipped by 7 bases and J by 7 bases, with 11 bases between them. This CDR3 is 13 amino acids long. For the CDR3, the DNA is TGTGCCAGCAAGCAGGGACGCAATTCACCCCTCCACTTT. Translation: CASKQGRNSPLHF.

The chain combines TRBV24-1 with TRBJ1-1, with 7 bases aligning to TRBD1. Germline CDR1 reads KGHDR; CDR2 reads SFDVKD. This CDR3 has 14 residues. Trimming removed 2 bases from V and 8 bases from J; junction bases left unmatched: 7. CDR3 in amino acids: CATSDSTGRREAFF. The DNA for the CDR3 is TGTGCCACCAGTGATTCGACAGGGCGAAGGGAAGCTTTCTTT.

In its sample, this clone was seen once. The chain is built from TRBV19 and TRBJ1-2; D uncertain. V was shortened by 3 bases and J by 4 bases, with 9 bases between the two germline ends. Germline CDR1 LNHDA, CDR2 SQIVND (reference sequence). This CDR3 region has 13 residues. The CDR3 loop reads CASSMGRAYGYTF. CDR3 sequence (DNA): TGTGCCAGTAGTATGGGAAGGGCCTATGGCTACACCTTC.

The chain has TRBV9 and TRBJ2-1; D uncertain. Germline V lookup: CDR1 SGDLS, CDR2 YYNGEE. Trimming took 4 bases from V and 2 from J, leaving 10 bases between them. This CDR3 has 14 amino acids. CDR3 nucleotide sequence: TGTGCCAGCAGCCCGGGTTCCCCCTACAATGAGCAGTTCTTC. It translates to CASSPGSPYNEQFF.

The genes are TRBV5-1 and TRBJ1-5, with a weak D call TRBD1 (5 bases). Trimming left V 4 bases short and J 3 bases short, with 14 bases between. The CDR3 spans 15 residues. In germline, CDR1 is SGHRS, CDR2 YFSETQ. The CDR3 DNA is TGCGCCAGCAGCGCGGACGGACACAACAATCAGCCCCAGCATTTT. Protein product: CASSADGHNNQPQHF.

V usage is TRBV5-6 and J usage is TRBJ2-1; TRBD1 agrees at 8 bases. Looked up from germline, CDR1 is SGHDT and CDR2 is YYEEEE. V was clipped by 9 bases and J by 4 bases; unmatched bases: 12. This CDR3 is 15 amino acids long. CDR3 coding DNA: TGTGCCACCACGGCCAGGGGGCGCATTTACAATGAGCAGTTCTTC. Its translation is CATTARGRIYNEQFF.

The genes are TRBV9 and TRBJ2-1, with D maybe TRBD2 (7 bases). Germline assignment: CDR1 SGDLS and CDR2 YYNGEE. The CDR3 covers 11 residues. Trimming removed 4 bases from V and 13 bases from J, with 12 bases in between. DNA for the CDR3: TGTGCCAGCAGCCCGGGGGGCAGCCAGTTCTTC. As protein: CASSPGGSQFF.